The rows below give T cell receptor beta chains drawn from one sample of a study of blood T cells in healthy people across ages. From the 5' RACE reads, TCRdb called clonotypes with MiXCR, one entry per CDR3 protein. The data contain approximately 760,000 distinct CDR3 sequences, roughly 25% of them seen just once; the ten biggest clones take up under 10%. These same data were also listed under a study on T cells of mothers and their children.

The sample consisted of blood. Receptors originate from a boy aged 5 to 17 in good health. The CDR3 runs from the conserved cysteine through the conserved F or W. A D gene is named only where the DNA matches it firmly. Clone size is stated in some rows and not others, as once, few, many or a class when expanded.

J gene: TRBJ2-1
D gene: .
V gene: TRBV2
clone size: .
CDR3 protein: CASILDEQFF
CDR3 DNA: TGTGCCAGCATCTTAGATGAGCAGTTCTTC

J gene: TRBJ2-7
D gene: TRBD2
V gene: TRBV7-9
clone size: few
CDR3 protein: CASTAPSGLSSYEQYF
CDR3 DNA: TGTGCCAGCACCGCACCTAGCGGGCTGAGCTCCTACGAGCAGTACTTC

J gene: TRBJ2-7
D gene: .
V gene: TRBV6-2/TRBV6-3
clone size: few
CDR3 protein: CAISSSAAYEQYF
CDR3 DNA: TGTGCCATCTCTTCTAGCGCAGCCTACGAGCAGTACTTC

J gene: TRBJ2-3
D gene: TRBD2
V gene: TRBV6-6
clone size: .
CDR3 protein: CASVLAGGDAQYF
CDR3 DNA: TGTGCCAGCGTACTAGCGGGGGGAGACGCGCAGTATTTT

J gene: TRBJ2-5
D gene: .
V gene: TRBV7-2
clone size: few
CDR3 protein: CASSPRGRTNQETQYF
CDR3 DNA: TGTGCCAGCAGCCCGCGCGGGCGGACAAACCAAGAGACCCAGTACTTC

J gene: TRBJ2-1
D gene: .
V gene: TRBV19
clone size: .
CDR3 protein: CASSIGDTGNEQFF
CDR3 DNA: TGTGCCAGTAGTATTGGGGACACGGGGAATGAGCAGTTCTTC

J gene: TRBJ2-7
D gene: TRBD1
V gene: TRBV6-1
clone size: .
CDR3 protein: CASSEPGQGSHEQYF
CDR3 DNA: TGTGCCAGCAGTGAACCGGGACAGGGGTCCCACGAGCAGTACTTC

J gene: TRBJ2-5
D gene: .
V gene: TRBV25-1
clone size: many
CDR3 protein: CASSEFKGLLYQETQYF
CDR3 DNA: TGTGCCAGCAGTGAATTTAAAGGGCTATTGTACCAAGAGACCCAGTACTTC

J gene: TRBJ2-1
D gene: .
V gene: TRBV29-1
clone size: few
CDR3 protein: CSVVFNEQFF
CDR3 DNA: TGCAGCGTTGTGTTCAATGAGCAGTTCTTC

J gene: TRBJ2-5
D gene: .
V gene: TRBV12-3/TRBV12-4
clone size: few
CDR3 protein: CASSPIYPLQETQYF
CDR3 DNA: TGTGCCAGCAGTCCAATCTACCCGCTCCAAGAGACCCAGTACTTC

J gene: TRBJ2-1
D gene: TRBD2
V gene: TRBV7-3
clone size: few
CDR3 protein: CASSFLAGGIMNEQFF
CDR3 DNA: TGTGCCAGCAGCTTCCTAGCGGGAGGGATAATGAATGAGCAGTTCTTC

J gene: TRBJ2-5
D gene: .
V gene: TRBV21-1
clone size: .
CDR3 protein: CASSIGSRGVQGQETQYF
CDR3 DNA: TGTGCCAGCAGCATTGGGTCAAGGGGCGTCCAGGGCCAAGAGACCCAGTACTTC

J gene: TRBJ2-3
D gene: TRBD2
V gene: TRBV12-3/TRBV12-4
clone size: .
CDR3 protein: CASSFAPSGSDTQYF
CDR3 DNA: TGTGCCAGCAGTTTCGCCCCCAGCGGGAGCGATACGCAGTATTTT

J gene: TRBJ1-1
D gene: .
V gene: TRBV29-1
clone size: .
CDR3 protein: CSVDSAMNTEAFF
CDR3 DNA: TGCAGCGTTGACTCAGCCATGAACACTGAAGCTTTCTTT

J gene: TRBJ1-2
D gene: .
V gene: TRBV5-1
clone size: .
CDR3 protein: CASSFVLGGSSGYTF
CDR3 DNA: TGCGCCAGCAGCTTCGTCCTTGGGGGTTCCAGTGGCTACACCTTC